This T cell receptor beta chain was sequenced for a study of OX40 agonist ivuxolimab in advanced cancers. Systemic immunosuppression or a history of autoimmune disease excluded patients. The CDR3 covers 18 residues. CDR1 is GTSNPN, CDR2 SVGIG, per germline (reference sequence). V was clipped by 0 bases and J by 6 bases; unmatched bases: 15. Sequencing was performed with immunoSEQ multiplex PCR; in TCRdb, only in-frame clones are kept and a portion is missing. The data hold some 97,000 clones, with roughly 90% observed a single time. Study-wide points: The mean number of expanded clones was higher in CD8+ T cells than in CD4+.

As to this clone: What it binds is unknown.

This chain links TRBV30 with TRBJ1-5; TRBD1 matches at 9 bases. This TCR was recovered from an adult with an advanced solid tumor such as melanoma, head and neck, liver or kidney cancer. Sequenced material: CD4+ or CD8+ T cells sorted from blood, taken in a trial of the OX40 agonist ivuxolimab. CDR3 in amino acids: CAWSVDRGKLSFPQPQHF. CDR3 nucleotides: TGTGCCTGGAGTGTCGACAGGGGGAAGCTCTCTTTCCCTCAGCCCCAGCATTTT.